This TCR beta chain is drawn from a study of cytomegalovirus exposure and HLA in healthy donors. The CDR3 has 15 amino acids. The germline V gene encodes CDR1 SGHAT and CDR2 FQNNGV. V shed 4 bases and J 7 bases; nucleotides not matched to a gene: 8. The PCR contained 60 Vbeta and 13 Jbeta primers. TCRdb keeps only in-frame clones here, not all; method: immunoSEQ multiplex PCR. Of about 180,000 clones in the sample, roughly 78% were seen once. The chain is built from TRBV11-2 and TRBJ2-1; 9 bases are shared with TRBD2. What was sequenced was PBMCs. This sequence was found in a woman in her thirties or forties in good health and CMV-seronegative. CDR3 sequence: CASSYRRAGGNEQFF. In nucleotides, the CDR3 is TGTGCCAGCAGCTATAGAAGAGCGGGGGGTAATGAGCAGTTCTTC.